The 2 T cell receptor beta chains below were found in one sample sequenced in a study of T cell changes during pregnancy in multiple sclerosis. The protocol was immunoSEQ multiplex PCR, while the TCRdb copy is restricted to in-frame clones and leaves out a portion. The sample contains approximately 37,000 clones, about 93% of which appear only once. The sequences come from CD4+ T cells from peripheral blood mononuclear cells, collected in the third trimester of pregnancy. The source of these receptors is a female donor in good health, enrolled as a control in a pregnancy study.

V is TRBV6-1 and J is TRBJ1-1; no clear D gene. CDR1 MNHNS and CDR2 SASEGT come from the germline V gene. This CDR3 comprises 14 residues. The V gene lost 6 bases and the J gene lost 0 bases, with 11 bases spanning the gap. Here the CDR3 DNA reads TGTGCCAGCAGCTTCGAGTTCATGAACACTGAAGCTTTCTTT. Its protein is CASSFEFMNTEAFF.

This clone was observed a single time. The V and J genes are TRBV21-1 and TRBJ2-3; the table's D call TRBD2 went unverified against the DNA. TRBV21-1 is flagged as a pseudogene. The CDR3 runs 16 residues. The CDR3: CASSKRSGCSTDTQYF. The DNA for the CDR3 is TGTGCCAGCAGCAAAAGGTCGGGGTGTAGCACAGATACGCAGTATTTT.